The 24 T cell receptor beta chains presented below share a single source sample, sequenced in a study of beta chain features in type 1 diabetes. Findings and limits, study-wide: People with Type 1 diabetes carried modestly yet significantly shorter TCRB CDR3s in all four CD4+ subsets.

These receptors have no identified antigens. Isolated RNA was reverse transcribed in full, so expressed TCRB transcripts were sequenced. This table comes from immunoSEQ multiplex PCR, and its TCRdb copy is limited to in-frame clones, with some not included. This table has 240,000 or so clones, about a fifth appearing once. The sample taken for sequencing was naive CD4+ T cells from blood. The receptor source for this set is a woman aged 35 to 49 with type 1 diabetes.

With respect to this clone: Germline and junction disagree at one end, which may indicate a read error. This chain links TRBV7-7 with TRBJ2-7; weak D call: TRBD1 (5 bases). CDR1 is SSHAT and CDR2 is FNYEAQ in the germline V gene (reference sequence). There are 13 residues in the CDR3. The CDR3 is CASSADIYYEQYF. DNA for the CDR3: TGTGCTAGCAGCGCGGACATCTACTACGAGCAGTACTTC.

The V gene is TRBV7-3, the J gene TRBJ2-3; 7 nucleotides line up with TRBD2. Losses at the gene ends were 4 bases for V and 3 bases for J; bases not matched to a gene: 4. This CDR3 comprises 14 residues. Germline-derived CDR1 and CDR2 are SGHTA and FQGTGA. The CDR3 protein is CASSSRDYTDTQYF. CDR3 DNA: TGTGCCAGCAGCTCTCGGGACTATACAGATACGCAGTATTTT.

This clone turned up a few times. This chain joins TRBV28 and TRBJ1-2; 9 bases are shared with TRBD1. Trimming removed 6 bases from V and 9 bases from J; junction bases left unmatched: 5. Germline CDR1 is MDHEN and CDR2 is SYDVKM. The CDR3 loop spans 12 amino acids. DNA of the CDR3: TGTGCCAGCAGGGGGACAGGGCTGAGCTACACCTTC. It codes for CASRGTGLSYTF.

The rearrangement joins TRBV7-9 to TRBJ1-4; D gene unclear. CDR1 SEHNR and CDR2 FQNEAQ come from the germline V gene (reference sequence). The V end was cut by 3 bases, the J end by 7 bases, with 6 bases between. This CDR3 is 12 amino acids long. The chain's CDR3 is CASSFYSEKLFF. DNA for the CDR3: TGTGCCAGCAGCTTTTACTCTGAAAAACTGTTTTTT.

V gene TRBV29-1 combines with J gene TRBJ2-1; 9 bases map to TRBD1. Germline trimming cut 4 bases from V and 4 bases from J; bases unmatched to any gene: 8. Germline V gene sequence: CDR1 SQVTM, CDR2 ANQGSEA. This CDR3 spans 15 amino acids. The CDR3: CSVATMDRGYNEQFF. CDR3 nucleotides: TGCAGCGTTGCTACGATGGACAGGGGATACAATGAGCAGTTCTTC.

The gene calls are TRBV19 and TRBJ1-1, with a possible D match to TRBD1 (6 bases). V was shortened by 3 bases and J by 0 bases, with 20 bases between the two germline ends. Germline V gene lookup returns CDR1 LNHDA and CDR2 SQIVND (reference sequence). This CDR3 is 18 amino acids long. CDR3 region: CASSIFEPLGHLNTEAFF. In nucleotides, the CDR3 is TGTGCCAGTAGTATTTTTGAGCCCCTGGGACACCTGAACACTGAAGCTTTCTTT. Looking up the rest from reference TRBV19 and TRBJ1-1 gives the full variable domain: DGGITQSPKYLFRKEGQNVTLSCEQNLNHDAMYWYRQDPGQGLRLIYYSQIVNDFQKGDIAEGYSVSREKKESFPLTVTSAQKNPTAFYLCASSIFEPLGHLNTEAFFGQGTRLTVV.

In the case of this clone: At one end, the junction sequence differs from germline, possibly due to a read error. The CDR3 loop reads CASSQDRTGTGGIF. The CDR3 region has the DNA TGTGCCAGCAGCCAAGATCGGACGGGGACAGGGGGAATTTTC. This chain connects TRBV4-2 to TRBJ1-2; 11 bases agree with TRBD1. CDR1 is LGHNA and CDR2 is YNFKEQ in the germline V gene. The CDR3 totals 14 residues.

This clone was seen a handful of times. The DNA of the CDR3 is TGTGCCAGCAGCTTGATGGAGACAGGGTATGTGGCCAACGTCCTGACTTTC. It yields the protein CASSLMETGYVANVLTF. This sequence joins TRBV5-4 and TRBJ2-6, with 7 bases lining up with TRBD1. Germline lookup yields CDR1 SGHNT and CDR2 YYREEE (reference sequence). The CDR3 extends over 17 amino acids. Trimming at V came to 1 base and at J to 6 bases, leaving 10 bases not matched to a gene.

This clone has just a few counts. The same CDR3 also results from other DNA sequences found in this sample. This chain connects TRBV7-2 to TRBJ1-5, with D possibly being TRBD1 (5 bases). CDR1 is SGHTA and CDR2 is FQGNSA in the germline V gene. The CDR3 is 13 amino acids. With 0 bases removed from V and 5 bases from J, the gap between germline ends came to 5 bases. In DNA form, the CDR3 reads TGTGCCAGCAGCTTAGCCAGGGATCAGCCCCAGCATTTT. This encodes CASSLARDQPQHF.

This clone has more than one count but fewer than ten. The genes are TRBV2 and TRBJ1-5; possible D gene TRBD1, 5 bases. Per germline, CDR1 SNHLY and CDR2 FYNNEI. V was pared by 10 bases and J by 7 bases, with 17 bases between. The CDR3 sequence is 13 residues long. Here the CDR3 reads CATNAEWGQPQHF. For the CDR3, the DNA is TGTGCCACTAACGCAGAATGGGGCCAGCCCCAGCATTTT.

The chain recombines TRBV7-9 with TRBJ2-7, with 10 bases matching TRBD2. V was pared by 1 base and J by 6 bases, with 0 bases of the junction left unmatched. Germline CDR1 is SEHNR and CDR2 is FQNEAQ (reference sequence). This CDR3 has 13 residues. CDR3 in amino acids: CASSLVAGGEQYF. In nucleotides, the CDR3 is TGTGCCAGCAGCTTAGTAGCGGGAGGCGAGCAGTACTTC. The entire variable domain, with the rest obtained from reference TRBV7-9 and TRBJ2-7, is as follows: DTGVSQNPRHKITKRGQNVTFRCDPISEHNRLYWYRQTLGQGPEFLTYFQNEAQLEKSRLLSDRFSAERPKGSFSTLEIQRTEQGDSAMYLCASSLVAGGEQYFGPGTRLTVT.

J is TRBJ2-2 and V is TRBV9, with a tentative D call TRBD1 (7 bases). The CDR3 is 17 residues long. CDR1 is SGDLS and CDR2 is YYNGEE in the germline V gene. Trimming left V 0 bases short and J 2 bases short, with 14 bases between. The CDR3 DNA reads as TGTGCCAGCAGCGTAGGGGGGCGGGACAGAAACACCGGGGAGCTGTTTTTT. Translation gives CASSVGGRDRNTGELFF. The full variable domain, rest sourced from reference TRBV9 and TRBJ2-2, is DSGVTQTPKHLITATGQRVTLRCSPRSGDLSVYWYQQSLDQGLQFLIQYYNGEERAKGNILERFSAQQFPDLHSELNLSSLELGDSALYFCASSVGGRDRNTGELFFGEGSRLTVL.

This sequence joins TRBV2 and TRBJ1-1; maybe TRBD1 (6 bases). Trimming shortened V by 3 bases and J by 1 base, and 12 bases separated the two germline ends. There are 15 residues in the CDR3. CDR1 SNHLY and CDR2 FYNNEI come from the germline V gene. Here the CDR3 DNA reads TGTGCCAGCAGTGATCAGGGGACGGAGAACACTGAAGCTTTCTTT. Its translation is CASSDQGTENTEAFF.

The V and J genes are TRBV5-1 and TRBJ1-1, with D perhaps TRBD1 (6 bases). The CDR3 totals 14 residues. Germline CDR1 is SGHRS and CDR2 is YFSETQ. Trimming shortened V by 4 bases and J by 4 bases, and 14 bases separated the two germline ends. CDR3 DNA sequence: TGCGCCAGCAGCGTATACAGGGCAGGCACTGAAGCTTTCTTT. It specifies CASSVYRAGTEAFF.

This chain uses TRBV7-2 with TRBJ2-7, with TRBD1 matching 12 bases. The ends lost 5 bases at V and 13 bases at J; junction bases unmatched: 18. CDR1 is SGHTA and CDR2 is FQGNSA in the germline V gene. The CDR3 has 16 amino acids. The CDR3 DNA reads TGTGCCAGCAGCCCCCACCAACAGGGGACAGGGGGCAGTCATTACTTC. Protein: CASSPHQQGTGGSHYF. Filled out from reference TRBV7-2 and TRBJ2-7, the complete variable domain reads GAGVSQSPSNKVTEKGKDVELRCDPISGHTALYWYRQSLGQGLEFLIYFQGNSAPDKSGLPSDRFSAERTGGSVSTLTIQRTQQEDSAVYLCASSPHQQGTGGSHYFGPGTRLTVT.

In this sample, this clone turned up a few times. The gene calls are TRBV4-1 and TRBJ2-1; 10 bases line up with TRBD2. Germline trimming cut 2 bases from V and 7 bases from J; bases unmatched to any gene: 11. There are 17 residues in the CDR3. Germline V CDR1 and CDR2: MGHRA, YSYEKL. The CDR3 region has the DNA TGCGCCAGCAGCCAACCTGAGGGACTAGCGACCGGGAATGAGCAGTTCTTC. Translation gives CASSQPEGLATGNEQFF.

The rearrangement uses TRBV27 and TRBJ2-7; possibly TRBD1 for D (7 bases). Trimming took off 0 bases at V and 4 bases at J, with 13 bases between the two ends. This CDR3 is built from 15 residues. Per the germline V gene, CDR1 is MNHEY and CDR2 is SMNVEV (reference sequence). CDR3 sequence (DNA): TGTGCCAGCAGTTTATCGGGTCAGGGGGGATACGAGCAGTACTTC. This translates into CASSLSGQGGYEQYF.

This chain joins TRBV2 and TRBJ1-3, with D uncertain. The CDR3 is 12 residues long. The germline V gene encodes CDR1 SNHLY and CDR2 FYNNEI. V was cut by 6 bases and J by 0 bases, with 3 bases left in between. The CDR3 coding sequence is TGTGCCAGCAGCAACTCTGGAAACACCATATATTTT. Its translation is CASSNSGNTIYF.

The chain joins TRBV7-9 to TRBJ1-1; 8 nucleotides agree with TRBD1. In germline, CDR1 is SEHNR, CDR2 FQNEAQ (reference sequence). Losses at the gene ends were 0 bases for V and 4 bases for J; bases not matched to a gene: 7. This CDR3 region has 16 residues. The CDR3 DNA follows: TGTGCCAGCAGCTTAGCGCGAAACAGGGGGAGCACTGAAGCTTTCTTT. It is translated as CASSLARNRGSTEAFF.

This clone came up a few times. The chain joins TRBV19 to TRBJ2-5, with 7 bases that match TRBD2. CDR3 length equals 14 residues. In germline, CDR1 is LNHDA, CDR2 SQIVND (reference sequence). Trimming removed 3 bases from V and 2 bases from J; junction bases left unmatched: 3. CDR3 loop: CASSISRGQETQYF. The CDR3 bases are TGTGCCAGTAGTATCTCGCGGGGGCAAGAGACCCAGTACTTC.

The chain recombines TRBV6-5 with TRBJ2-1; TRBD2 matches 10 bases. There are 16 residues in the CDR3. The germline V gene has CDR1 MNHEY and CDR2 SVGAGI. The V and J ends lost 4 bases and 9 bases, in that order; junction bases with no gene match: 12. CDR3 sequence reads: CASSWLAGVAGGEQFF. For the CDR3, the DNA is TGTGCCAGCAGTTGGCTAGCGGGAGTTGCGGGTGGTGAGCAGTTCTTC.

This clone was detected only a few times. The chain recombines TRBV25-1 with TRBJ2-7, with no clear D. Per germline, CDR1 MGHDK and CDR2 SYGVNS. The length of the CDR3 is 12 residues. V shed 3 bases and J shed 6 bases, with 9 bases lying between them. In DNA form, the CDR3 reads TGTGCCAGCAGTGATTTTAACTCCGAGCAGTACTTC. Amino acid sequence: CASSDFNSEQYF.

The chain has TRBV28 and TRBJ2-5; weak D call: TRBD1 (6 bases). V lost 3 bases to trimming and J lost 2 bases, with 13 bases between them. The CDR3 spans 15 residues. The germline V gene encodes CDR1 MDHEN and CDR2 SYDVKM. The CDR3 DNA reads as TGTGCCAGCAGTTTCCCCTCCGGACAGCAAGAGACCCAGTACTTC. This translates into CASSFPSGQQETQYF.

This clone has a handful of counts. The CDR3 region has the DNA TGTGCCAGCAGCCCCTTGAACAGGGAGCAGTTCTTC. This encodes CASSPLNREQFF. V usage is TRBV4-2 and J usage is TRBJ2-1, with a possible D match to TRBD1 (5 bases). Between the trimmed V and J ends, which lost 4 bases and 10 bases, there was a span of 11 bases. The CDR3 loop spans 12 amino acids. Germline V CDR1 and CDR2: LGHNA, YNFKEQ.